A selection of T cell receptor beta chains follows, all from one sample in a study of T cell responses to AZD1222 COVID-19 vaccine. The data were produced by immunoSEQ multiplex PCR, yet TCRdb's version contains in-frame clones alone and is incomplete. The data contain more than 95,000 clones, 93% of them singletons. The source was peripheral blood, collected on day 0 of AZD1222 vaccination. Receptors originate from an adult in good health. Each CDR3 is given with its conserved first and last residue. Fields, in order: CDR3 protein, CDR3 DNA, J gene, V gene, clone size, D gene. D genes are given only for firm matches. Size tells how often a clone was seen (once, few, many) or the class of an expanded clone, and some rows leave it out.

CDR3aa: CASSPLLATGELFF
CDR3nt: TGTGCCAGCAGCCCACTCCTGGCCACCGGGGAGCTGTTTTTT
j_gene: TRBJ2-2
v_gene: TRBV7-9
abundance: NA
d_gene: NA

CDR3aa: CASSESRSTGANVLTF
CDR3nt: TGTGCCAGCAGTGAATCACGGAGCACTGGGGCCAACGTCCTGACTTTC
j_gene: TRBJ2-6
v_gene: TRBV25-1
abundance: NA
d_gene: NA

CDR3aa: CASSQERLQGSGFCF
CDR3nt: TGCGCCAGCAGCCAAGAACGTTTGCAGGGGTCCGGGTTCTGCTTC
j_gene: TRBJ2-7
v_gene: TRBV4-3
abundance: NA
d_gene: NA

CDR3aa: CASSYAGQGNTGELFF
CDR3nt: TGTGCCAGCAGCTATGCCGGACAGGGGAACACCGGGGAGCTGTTTTTT
j_gene: TRBJ2-2
v_gene: TRBV11-3
abundance: NA
d_gene: TRBD1

CDR3aa: CASTRGSPGNEQFF
CDR3nt: TGTGCCAGCACCAGAGGATCGCCGGGCAATGAGCAGTTCTTC
j_gene: TRBJ2-1
v_gene: TRBV6-5
abundance: NA
d_gene: NA

CDR3aa: CASSGGGAGYEQYF
CDR3nt: TGCGCCAGCAGCGGAGGAGGGGCTGGTTACGAGCAGTACTTC
j_gene: TRBJ2-7
v_gene: TRBV5-1
abundance: NA
d_gene: NA

CDR3aa: CASSREGAYSYGYTF
CDR3nt: TGTGCCAGTTCCCGCGAGGGCGCTTACTCCTATGGCTACACCTTC
j_gene: TRBJ1-2
v_gene: TRBV19
abundance: NA
d_gene: NA

CDR3aa: CASSLLGAQFF
CDR3nt: TGTGCCAGCAGCTTATTGGGGGCGCAGTTCTTC
j_gene: TRBJ2-1
v_gene: TRBV7-2
abundance: NA
d_gene: NA

CDR3aa: CSTRHTLNTEAFF
CDR3nt: TGCAGCACCCGACATACATTAAACACTGAAGCTTTCTTT
j_gene: TRBJ1-1
v_gene: TRBV29-1
abundance: once
d_gene: NA

CDR3aa: CASSLGGSSTDTQYF
CDR3nt: TGTGCCAGCAGCTTGGGCGGCTCCAGCACAGATACGCAGTATTTT
j_gene: TRBJ2-3
v_gene: TRBV5-4
abundance: NA
d_gene: NA

CDR3aa: CASSIPQVRSELFF
CDR3nt: TGTGCCAGTAGTATACCCCAGGTCCGCTCGGAGCTGTTTTTT
j_gene: TRBJ2-2
v_gene: TRBV19
abundance: NA
d_gene: NA

CDR3aa: CSVKRDGSFNEQFF
CDR3nt: TGCAGCGTCAAGAGGGACGGGTCGTTCAATGAGCAGTTCTTC
j_gene: TRBJ2-1
v_gene: TRBV29-1
abundance: NA
d_gene: NA

CDR3aa: CASSHLADEETQYF
CDR3nt: TGTGCCAGCAGCCATCTAGCGGACGAAGAGACCCAGTACTTC
j_gene: TRBJ2-5
v_gene: TRBV5-4
abundance: NA
d_gene: TRBD2

CDR3aa: CASSFRAGGGEPQHF
CDR3nt: TGTGCCAGCAGCTTTCGAGCGGGGGGAGGGGAGCCCCAGCATTTT
j_gene: TRBJ1-5
v_gene: TRBV7-2
abundance: NA
d_gene: NA

CDR3aa: CASSRGGAINEQFF
CDR3nt: TGTGCCAGCAGCCGGGGCGGGGCGATTAATGAGCAGTTCTTC
j_gene: TRBJ2-1
v_gene: TRBV5-5
abundance: once
d_gene: NA

CDR3aa: CASSRLAEGMDEQYF
CDR3nt: TGTGCCAGTAGTAGGCTAGCGGAGGGTATGGACGAGCAGTACTTC
j_gene: TRBJ2-7
v_gene: TRBV19
abundance: NA
d_gene: TRBD2

CDR3aa: CASSAIGTVGHQPQHF
CDR3nt: TGTGCCAGCAGTGCGATTGGGACAGTGGGGCATCAGCCCCAGCATTTT
j_gene: TRBJ1-5
v_gene: TRBV6-1
abundance: NA
d_gene: TRBD1

CDR3aa: CASSNGGSGAFF
CDR3nt: TGTGCCAGCAGCAATGGGGGTAGTGGAGCTTTCTTT
j_gene: TRBJ1-1
v_gene: TRBV21-1
abundance: NA
d_gene: NA

CDR3aa: CASSQEGGTGVQYF
CDR3nt: TGCGCCAGCAGCCAAGAAGGAGGGACAGGCGTTCAGTACTTC
j_gene: TRBJ2-4
v_gene: TRBV4-3
abundance: NA
d_gene: TRBD1

CDR3aa: CASSEDGNYGYTF
CDR3nt: TGTGCCAGCAGTGAAGACGGAAACTATGGCTACACCTTC
j_gene: TRBJ1-2
v_gene: TRBV6-1
abundance: NA
d_gene: NA

CDR3aa: CSASSGDWAGGDEQFF
CDR3nt: TGCAGTGCTAGTTCCGGAGATTGGGCGGGAGGGGATGAGCAGTTCTTC
j_gene: TRBJ2-1
v_gene: TRBV20-1
abundance: NA
d_gene: TRBD2

CDR3aa: CASSFVGTGQETQYF
CDR3nt: TGTGCCAGCAGCTTCGTCGGGACAGGACAAGAGACCCAGTACTTC
j_gene: TRBJ2-5
v_gene: TRBV7-2
abundance: NA
d_gene: TRBD1

CDR3aa: CASSLLQAPDEQYF
CDR3nt: TGCGCCAGCAGCTTATTACAGGCACCGGACGAGCAGTACTTC
j_gene: TRBJ2-7
v_gene: TRBV5-1
abundance: NA
d_gene: NA

CDR3aa: CASSLAGAEHGYTF
CDR3nt: TGCGCCAGCAGCTTGGCCGGGGCAGAACATGGCTACACCTTC
j_gene: TRBJ1-2
v_gene: TRBV5-1
abundance: NA
d_gene: NA

CDR3aa: CASSYGQSSYNEQFF
CDR3nt: TGTGCCAGCAGTTACGGACAGAGCTCCTACAATGAGCAGTTCTTC
j_gene: TRBJ2-1
v_gene: TRBV6-6
abundance: NA
d_gene: NA

CDR3aa: CASRDRGFGNEQFF
CDR3nt: TGTGCCAGCAGAGACAGGGGCTTTGGGAATGAGCAGTTCTTC
j_gene: TRBJ2-1
v_gene: TRBV6-5
abundance: once
d_gene: TRBD1

CDR3aa: CASSLWLGAGYTF
CDR3nt: TGTGCCAGCAGCTTGTGGTTGGGTGCCGGCTACACCTTC
j_gene: TRBJ1-2
v_gene: TRBV5-4
abundance: NA
d_gene: NA

CDR3aa: CASSLRLGAQETQYF
CDR3nt: TGCGCCAGCAGCTTGAGGTTGGGGGCGCAAGAGACCCAGTACTTC
j_gene: TRBJ2-5
v_gene: TRBV5-1
abundance: NA
d_gene: NA

CDR3aa: CAIKSGRASETQYF
CDR3nt: TGCGCCATCAAGAGCGGGAGGGCCAGTGAGACCCAGTACTTC
j_gene: TRBJ2-5
v_gene: TRBV10-1
abundance: NA
d_gene: TRBD2

CDR3aa: CASSPPSIEGGYTF
CDR3nt: TGTGCCAGCTCACCACCGTCGATCGAGGGTGGCTACACCTTC
j_gene: TRBJ1-2
v_gene: TRBV18
abundance: NA
d_gene: NA

CDR3aa: CASSIGTGGNQPQHF
CDR3nt: TGTGCCAGCAGTATAGGGACAGGGGGCAATCAGCCCCAGCATTTT
j_gene: TRBJ1-5
v_gene: TRBV27
abundance: NA
d_gene: TRBD1

CDR3aa: CASSVAVNEKLFF
CDR3nt: TGTGCCAGCAGTGTCGCTGTTAATGAAAAACTGTTTTTT
j_gene: TRBJ1-4
v_gene: TRBV2
abundance: NA
d_gene: NA